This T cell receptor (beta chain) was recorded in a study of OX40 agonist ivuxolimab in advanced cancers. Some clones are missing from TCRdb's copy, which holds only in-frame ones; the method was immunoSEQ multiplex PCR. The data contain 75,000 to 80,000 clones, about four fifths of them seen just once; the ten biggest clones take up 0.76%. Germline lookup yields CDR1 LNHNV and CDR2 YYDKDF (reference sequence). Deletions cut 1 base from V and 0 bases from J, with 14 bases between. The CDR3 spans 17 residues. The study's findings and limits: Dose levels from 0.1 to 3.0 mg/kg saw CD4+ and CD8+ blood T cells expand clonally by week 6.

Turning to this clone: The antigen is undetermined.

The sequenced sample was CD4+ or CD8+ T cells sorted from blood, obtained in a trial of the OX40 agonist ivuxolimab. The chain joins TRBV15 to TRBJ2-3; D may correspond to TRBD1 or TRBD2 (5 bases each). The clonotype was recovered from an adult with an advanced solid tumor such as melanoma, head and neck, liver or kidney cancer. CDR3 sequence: CATSRAGWDPSTDTQYF. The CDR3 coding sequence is TGTGCCACCAGCAGAGCAGGTTGGGACCCTAGCACAGATACGCAGTATTTT.